The 21 T cell receptor beta chains below were found in one sample sequenced in a study of blood T cell repertoires in COVID-19. Libraries were prepared by immunoSEQ multiplex PCR; TCRdb keeps only in-frame clonotypes and omits some of them. The data show about 190,000 clones, 70% to 85% seen once. Sequencing input: peripheral blood. Every receptor here comes from a woman between 45 and 60 years old with acute or convalescent COVID-19.

The genes are TRBV6-2 or TRBV6-3 and TRBJ1-1; D gene uncertain. This CDR3 has 14 residues. CDR1 and CDR2 (germline): MNHEY, SVGEGT. V was pared by 5 bases and J by 1 base, with 11 bases between. CDR3 DNA sequence: TGTGCCAGCAGTCCCTTACTCCGGAACACTGAAGCTTTCTTT. The encoded protein is CASSPLLRNTEAFF.

This chain uses TRBV5-4 with TRBJ1-2; TRBD1 might be the D (5 bases). Germline-derived CDR1 and CDR2 are SGHNT and YYREEE (reference sequence). The ends were cut back, 0 bases at V and 4 bases at J, with 7 bases in the middle. There are 13 residues in the CDR3. The CDR3 DNA sequence: TGTGCCAGCAGCTTGGATAGGGGCTATGGCTACACCTTC. Residues: CASSLDRGYGYTF. The entire variable domain, with the rest obtained from reference TRBV5-4 and TRBJ1-2, is as follows: ETGVTQSPTHLIKTRGQQVTLRCSSQSGHNTVSWYQQALGQGPQFIFQYYREEENGRGNFPPRFSGLQFPNYSSELNVNALELDDSALYLCASSLDRGYGYTFGSGTRLTVV.

On this clone itself: Within the sample, other DNA sequences also encode this same CDR3. The chain recombines TRBV7-2 with TRBJ1-5; 7 positions agree with TRBD1. V was clipped by 4 bases and J by 4 bases; unmatched bases: 4. Looked up from germline, CDR1 is SGHTA and CDR2 is FQGNSA. The CDR3 is 14 amino acids. The CDR3 sequence: CASSSRQGNQPQHF. The DNA for the CDR3 is TGTGCCAGCAGCTCCCGACAGGGAAATCAGCCCCAGCATTTT.

CDR3: CASSPPGGLWTEAFF. The DNA for the CDR3 is TGTGCCAGCAGCCCCCCGGGGGGCTTATGGACTGAAGCTTTCTTT. The chain is built from TRBV3-1 (or the pseudogene TRBV3-2) and TRBJ1-1; TRBD1 might be the D (6 bases). The CDR3 contains 15 residues. Germline CDR1 reads LGHDT; CDR2 reads YNNKEL (reference sequence). Trimming cost V 4 bases and J 5 bases, with 17 bases left between them.

This chain links TRBV7-2 with TRBJ2-7; 8 bases agree with TRBD1. The CDR3 runs to 14 residues. Germline V lookup: CDR1 SGHTA, CDR2 FQGNSA. V was clipped by 4 bases and J by 1 base; unmatched bases: 3. The DNA for the CDR3 is TGTGCCAGCAGCTCGGACAGGGCGTCCTACGAGCAGTACTTC. As protein: CASSSDRASYEQYF.

This CDR3 is CASSLGQGANTGELFF. For the CDR3, the DNA is TGTGCCAGCAGCCTTGGACAGGGGGCGAACACCGGGGAGCTGTTTTTT. The rearrangement uses TRBV5-5 and TRBJ2-2, with 10 bases that match TRBD1. After removal of 4 bases from V and 0 bases from J, the junction contained 3 bases not matched to a gene. This CDR3 comprises 16 residues. CDR1 and CDR2 from the germline V gene are SGHKS and YYEKEE (reference sequence).

The chain carries TRBV19 and TRBJ2-2, with D possibly TRBD2 on 5 matching bases. This CDR3 is 16 amino acids long. Germline V gene data show CDR1 as LNHDA and CDR2 as SQIVND (reference sequence). Between the trimmed V and J ends, which lost 7 bases and 3 bases, there was a span of 18 bases. The CDR3 loop is CASTRVGVSDTGELFF. The CDR3 DNA reads as TGTGCCAGTACCAGAGTCGGGGTAAGCGACACCGGGGAGCTGTTTTTT. Supplemented by reference TRBV19 and TRBJ2-2, the full variable domain reads DGGITQSPKYLFRKEGQNVTLSCEQNLNHDAMYWYRQDPGQGLRLIYYSQIVNDFQKGDIAEGYSVSREKKESFPLTVTSAQKNPTAFYLCASTRVGVSDTGELFFGEGSRLTVL.

The chain uses TRBV10-2 and TRBJ2-1; 8 bases align to TRBD2. The junction had 13 bases not matched to a gene; V was cut back by 6 bases and J by 9 bases. In germline, CDR1 is WSHSY, CDR2 SAAADI. This CDR3 is 15 amino acids long. In DNA, the CDR3 is TGCGCCAGCAGGAGGGGAGCGGGAGAGAGAACTGAGCAGTTCTTC. It encodes CASRRGAGERTEQFF.

The chain has TRBV6-1 and TRBJ2-2; TRBD1 aligns across 7 bases. V lost 1 base, J lost 0 bases, and 2 bases stayed unmatched. Per the germline V gene, CDR1 is MNHNS and CDR2 is SASEGT. The CDR3 contains 16 residues. As DNA, the CDR3 is TGTGCCAGCAGTGAAGAAGGGACAGCGAACACCGGGGAGCTGTTTTTT. Amino acids: CASSEEGTANTGELFF.

The rearrangement links TRBV9 to TRBJ2-3; 9 bases are a match to TRBD2. This CDR3 has 16 residues. The V and J ends lost 3 bases and 1 base, in that order; junction bases with no gene match: 6. The germline V gene encodes CDR1 SGDLS and CDR2 YYNGEE. CDR3 nucleotides: TGTGCCAGCAGCGCCCAAATAGCGGGGGGCACAGATACGCAGTATTTT. Translation: CASSAQIAGGTDTQYF. Drawing the rest from reference TRBV9 and TRBJ2-3, the complete variable domain is DSGVTQTPKHLITATGQRVTLRCSPRSGDLSVYWYQQSLDQGLQFLIQYYNGEERAKGNILERFSAQQFPDLHSELNLSSLELGDSALYFCASSAQIAGGTDTQYFGPGTRLTVL.

The chain links TRBV10-2 to TRBJ2-1; the match to TRBD2 covers 8 bases. V dropped 8 bases and J dropped 0; count of bases not matched to a gene: 6. In germline, CDR1 is WSHSY, CDR2 SAAADI. This CDR3 has 15 residues. CDR3 in DNA: TGCGCCAGCTCCCGACTAGCGTCCTCCTACAATGAGCAGTTCTTC. Translation: CASSRLASSYNEQFF.

The genes are TRBV6-2 or TRBV6-3 and TRBJ2-1, with TRBD2 matching over 7 bases. This CDR3 spans 15 amino acids. The V gene's germline CDR1 is MNHEY and CDR2 SVGEGT. Trimming removed 2 bases from V and 2 bases from J; junction bases left unmatched: 3. The CDR3 loop is CASSYPSGPYNEQFF. The CDR3 nucleotides read TGTGCCAGCAGTTACCCTAGCGGTCCCTACAATGAGCAGTTCTTC.

The rearrangement uses TRBV11-2 and TRBJ1-5; possible D gene TRBD1, 5 bases. V gave up 1 base and J gave up 7 bases, with 14 bases separating them. CDR1 is SGHAT, CDR2 FQNNGV, per germline. This CDR3 is 15 amino acids long. The CDR3 sequence is CASSLVGGEVQPQHF. The CDR3 bases are TGTGCCAGCAGCTTAGTGGGAGGGGAGGTCCAGCCCCAGCATTTT.

The chain has TRBV9 and TRBJ2-1; TRBD2 aligns across 9 bases. Germline V gene lookup returns CDR1 SGDLS and CDR2 YYNGEE. CDR3 length: 17 amino acids. With V trimmed by 0 bases and J by 6 bases, 10 bases remained unmatched. CDR3: CASSVGPAGGPGNEQFF. As DNA, the CDR3 is TGTGCCAGCAGCGTAGGACCGGCGGGAGGGCCGGGCAATGAGCAGTTCTTC.

V is TRBV7-9 and J is TRBJ2-7; 12 nucleotides agree with TRBD2. Germline assignment: CDR1 SEHNR and CDR2 FQNEAQ (reference sequence). CDR3 size: 15 residues. The junction had 7 bases not matched to a gene; V was cut back by 5 bases and J by 5 bases. The CDR3 nucleotides read TGTGCCAGCAGCATACGACTAGCGGGAGTCGACGAGCAGTACTTC. As protein: CASSIRLAGVDEQYF.

This rearrangement joins TRBV21-1 to TRBJ1-2; no DNA check was done on the table's D call, TRBD1. TRBV21-1 represents a pseudogene. The CDR3 loop spans 13 amino acids. The CDR3 DNA reads TGTGCCAGCAGCATATGGACAGGGAATGGCTACACCTTC. Protein sequence: CASSIWTGNGYTF.

The chain has TRBV28 and TRBJ2-7, with 11 nucleotides matching TRBD2. Germline trimming cut 7 bases from V and 2 bases from J; bases unmatched to any gene: 4. There are 14 residues in the CDR3. Per germline, CDR1 MDHEN and CDR2 SYDVKM. The CDR3 here is CASIGTSGAYEQYF. The CDR3 DNA sequence: TGTGCCAGCATTGGGACTAGCGGAGCCTACGAGCAGTACTTC.

The chain joins TRBV19 to TRBJ2-3, with D tentatively TRBD2 (5 bases). Trimming pared 5 bases from V and 6 bases from J, leaving 9 bases between. Germline lookup yields CDR1 LNHDA and CDR2 SQIVND (reference sequence). The CDR3 extends over 12 amino acids. The CDR3 sequence: CASSPGGDTQYF. The CDR3 DNA follows: TGTGCCAGTAGTCCCGGCGGGGATACGCAGTATTTT.

This clone was picked up a small number of times. This chain connects TRBV28 to TRBJ2-2, with D hard to call. V lost 3 bases, J lost 0 bases, and 8 bases lay in between. This CDR3 is 15 amino acids long. Per the germline V gene, CDR1 is MDHEN and CDR2 is SYDVKM. The CDR3 is CASSFLLSNTGELFF. The CDR3 DNA sequence: TGTGCCAGCAGTTTCCTACTATCGAACACCGGGGAGCTGTTTTTT.

CDR3 bases: TGTGCCAGTAGCGAGGGAGCAAGCTTCGACAATGAGCAGTTCTTC. Protein sequence: CASSEGASFDNEQFF. The chain has TRBV19 and TRBJ2-1, with D possibly TRBD2 on 5 matching bases. V was cut by 6 bases and J by 5 bases, with 17 bases left in between. CDR1 LNHDA and CDR2 SQIVND come from the germline V gene (reference sequence). There are 15 residues in the CDR3.

This CDR3 reads CAWSAGGQGGYTF. CDR3 nucleotide sequence: TGTGCCTGGAGTGCCGGAGGACAGGGAGGCTACACCTTC. The chain links TRBV30 to TRBJ1-2; 8 nucleotides agree with TRBD1. Germline V gene lookup returns CDR1 GTSNPN and CDR2 SVGIG (reference sequence). This CDR3 spans 13 amino acids. J was trimmed by 8 bases and V by 1 base; bases with no gene match: 6.